A single sample is the source of the 5 T cell receptor beta chains below, sequenced in a study of cytomegalovirus exposure and HLA in healthy donors. Primers: 60 Vbeta forward and 13 Jbeta reverse. Generated by immunoSEQ multiplex PCR, the TCRdb table keeps only in-frame clones and is missing some. This sample contains tens of thousands of clones. Sequencing was carried out using PBMCs. The receptors shown here come from a middle-aged man in good health and CMV-seronegative.

This rearrangement joins TRBV6-5 to TRBJ2-5, with TRBD2 as a possible D gene (5 bases). Germline values: CDR1 MNHEY, CDR2 SVGAGI. Trimming shortened V by 0 bases and J by 5 bases, and 10 bases separated the two germline ends. This CDR3 is 14 amino acids long. The CDR3 DNA is TGTGCCAGCAGTTACTCGACCGGGGTCGAGACCCAGTACTTC. This translates into CASSYSTGVETQYF.

The CDR3, as DNA: TGTGCCTATAGGGGGGGGGCTGGCACCGGGGAGCTGTTTTTT. Translating it yields CAYRGGAGTGELFF. V gene TRBV30 combines with J gene TRBJ2-2; possible D gene TRBD2, 7 bases. This CDR3 comprises 14 residues. Germline V gene data show CDR1 as GTSNPN and CDR2 as SVGIG (reference sequence). V was clipped by 7 bases and J by 4 bases, with 16 bases between them.

V gene TRBV11-3 combines with J gene TRBJ2-1, with 11 bases identical to TRBD2. The CDR3 sequence is 16 residues long. CDR1 and CDR2 (germline): SGHNT, YENEEA. Trimming cost V 1 base and J 8 bases; bases outside gene matches: 7. CDR3 amino acids: CASSLGRTSGRYEQFF. The CDR3 coding sequence is TGTGCCAGCAGCTTAGGAAGGACTAGCGGGCGGTATGAGCAGTTCTTC. The full variable domain, in which reference TRBV11-3 and TRBJ2-1 provide the parts outside the CDR3, is EAGVVQSPRYKIIEKKQPVAFWCNPISGHNTLYWYLQNLGQGPELLIRYENEEAVDDSQLPKDRFSAERLKGVDSTLKIQPAELGDSAVYLCASSLGRTSGRYEQFFGPGTRLTVL.

The V and J genes are TRBV11-2 and TRBJ1-1, with 7 bases fitting TRBD1. The germline CDR1 and CDR2 sequences are SGHAT and FQNNGV. The V segment lost 1 base and the J segment 5 bases; nucleotides outside the gene matches: 10. The CDR3 contains 16 residues. The CDR3 reads CASSLGGARGRTEAFF. DNA for the CDR3: TGTGCCAGCAGCTTAGGGGGGGCCAGGGGGAGGACTGAAGCTTTCTTT.

J is TRBJ2-7 and V is TRBV19; D is uncertain. V lost 2 bases and J 5 bases, leaving 10 bases between the germline ends. The CDR3 loop spans 13 amino acids. From germline, CDR1 is LNHDA and CDR2 SQIVND (reference sequence). The CDR3 loop is CASSISTADEQYF. CDR3 bases: TGTGCCAGTAGTATAAGTACAGCAGACGAGCAGTACTTC.